This TCR beta chain is from a study of blood T cell repertoires in COVID-19. Study background: Collection of acute and convalescent COVID-19 samples took place in the United States, Italy and Spain. Nucleic acid was either cDNA or gDNA, and it came from T cells, B-cell-depleted T cells, or PBMCs.

In the original workflow: Nucleated cell number was recorded as an estimate derived from reference gene primer amplification. TCRdb's copy holds only in-frame clones and misses some; the assay was immunoSEQ multiplex PCR. The D gene and trimming were derived from the DNA, and the V and J assignments and clone size from that table. The sample has approximately 260,000 clones; 70% to 90% are singletons. Germline V gene lookup returns CDR1 MNHNS and CDR2 SASEGT. Trimming stripped 0 bases from V and 5 bases from J, with 8 bases between. CDR3 length equals 15 residues. Source material: peripheral blood. The sequence was collected from a woman aged 70 to 79 with acute or convalescent COVID-19. This rearrangement joins TRBV6-1 to TRBJ1-6, with a possible D match to TRBD1 (6 bases). The CDR3 DNA sequence: TGTGCCAGCAGTGAAGCACAGGGCCATAATTCACCCCTCCACTTT. Its protein is CASSEAQGHNSPLHF.